Listed below are T cell receptor beta chains from one sample, sequenced in a study of memory CD4+ T cells and cytomegalovirus serostatus. Generated by immunoSEQ multiplex PCR, the TCRdb table keeps only in-frame clones and is missing some. The table lists about 75,000 clones, around 78% of them singletons. Material for sequencing was memory CD4+ T cells from blood. These receptors came from an adult in good health and CMV-seropositive. Both conserved end residues are trimmed from each CDR3. The order of the fields is V gene, J gene, CDR3 protein.

TRBV7-2	TRBJ1-1	ASSFAQGITEAF
TRBV13	TRBJ2-2	ASSPTFASGSVGELF
TRBV2	TRBJ2-5	ASSEEAGETQY
TRBV6-5	TRBJ1-1	ASSWLRRPASVGAF
TRBV11-3	TRBJ1-3	ASSPQISSGNTIY
TRBV7-2	TRBJ2-3	ASSLRPSTDTQY
TRBV10-3	TRBJ1-2	AISDPTGGLWGYT
TRBV27	TRBJ1-2	ASSLGGTGSLGGYT
TRBV6-6	TRBJ1-4	ASRLGGSNEKLF
TRBV5-4	TRBJ2-6	ASSLAELSGANVLT
TRBV27	.	ASSHTTEPYEQY
TRBV5-4	TRBJ1-1	ASSPGTVRNTEAF
TRBV27	TRBJ1-4	ASRFGTTNEKLF
TRBV27	TRBJ2-5	ASSGPSETQY
TRBV7-9	TRBJ2-6	ASSPGLARSSGANVLT
TRBV5-1	TRBJ2-5	ASSLGDSRAETQY
TRBV27	TRBJ2-3	ASGWQGYTDTQY
TRBV7-6	TRBJ2-1	ASSRGEGNEQF
TRBV11-2	TRBJ1-2	ASSLELGDGYT
TRBV14	TRBJ1-6	ASSQGQRYNSPLH
TRBV7-9	TRBJ2-3	ASRGAGDTQY
TRBV7-8	TRBJ2-5	AISPVGETQY
TRBV7-9	TRBJ2-1	ASSLLEGGEI